The 13 T cell receptor beta chains below were found in one sample sequenced in a study of T cells in Graves' hyperthyroidism and ophthalmopathy. Amplification of TCR beta CDR3 regions used RNA as the template. Using the HTBI primer set, a first-round RT-PCR was run on the TCR CDR3. MiXCR was run by TCRdb on the multiplex PCR reads, yielding one entry per CDR3 protein. The table records 550,000 to 700,000 distinct CDR3 sequences, about 43% of them present only once. Sequencing used peripheral blood or thyroid tissue (not recorded which). The receptors originated from an adult woman with Graves' disease, either hyperthyroidism or ophthalmopathy (not recorded which).

V and J are TRBV15 and TRBJ2-6, with TRBD1 identical over 9 bases. From germline, CDR1 is LNHNV and CDR2 YYDKDF (reference sequence). The CDR3 has 16 residues. V gave up 4 bases and J gave up 3 bases; unmatched junction bases: 4. The CDR3 is CATSIRQGDGANVLTF. CDR3 in DNA: TGTGCCACCAGCATTCGACAGGGGGATGGGGCCAACGTCCTGACTTTC.

The sample holds one count of this clonotype. This chain uses TRBV11-2 with TRBJ2-7; the match to TRBD2 covers 9 bases. V lost 6 bases to trimming and J lost 7 bases; unmatched junction nucleotides: 13. Germline lookup yields CDR1 SGHAT and CDR2 FQNNGV. The CDR3 totals 15 residues. Written as DNA, the CDR3 is TGTGCCAGCAGTTTCCGGCTAGCGGGACTTGGAGAGCAGTACTTC. Protein: CASSFRLAGLGEQYF.

The sample holds many counts of this clonotype. The rearrangement uses TRBV20-1 and TRBJ1-1, with 7 bases fitting TRBD1. The CDR3 extends over 13 amino acids. Germline CDR1 is DFQATT and CDR2 is SNEGSKA (reference sequence). Unmatched junction bases numbered 5, after V lost 6 bases and J lost 1 base. The CDR3 loop reads CSARDSGNTEAFF. The DNA of the CDR3 is TGCAGTGCCAGGGACAGTGGGAACACTGAAGCTTTCTTT.

Comments on this clonotype: A much larger clone lies one base from this, so it may be a read error. The CDR3 region is CASREGGPEAFF. The CDR3 region has the DNA TGTGCCAGCCGTGAGGGGGGTCCTGAAGCTTTCTTT. The V gene is TRBV6-5, the J gene TRBJ1-1; maybe TRBD1 (6 bases). The CDR3 length is 12 residues. V was cut by 8 bases and J by 6 bases, with 13 bases left in between. Germline CDR1 reads MNHEY; CDR2 reads SVGAGI.

J is TRBJ1-3 and V is TRBV2, with a possible D match to TRBD1 (5 bases). The CDR3 covers 13 residues. CDR1 is SNHLY, CDR2 FYNNEI, per germline. Trimming took off 11 bases at V and 0 bases at J, with 11 bases between the two ends. Here the CDR3 reads CAGRQLSGNTIYF. Here the CDR3 DNA reads TGTGCCGGCCGACAGCTCTCTGGAAACACCATATATTTT.

This clonotype has only a few counts. The chain has TRBV6-1 and TRBJ2-2, with D possibly being TRBD1 (5 bases). Germline-derived CDR1 and CDR2 are MNHNS and SASEGT. CDR3 length: 12 amino acids. V was clipped by 7 bases and J by 6 bases, with 9 bases between them. The CDR3 DNA sequence: TGTGCCAGCAATTGGGGCCCCGGGGAGCTGTTTTTT. The encoded protein is CASNWGPGELFF.

The rearrangement uses TRBV25-1 and TRBJ1-6; D is unresolved. V lost 6 bases and J lost 0, with 6 bases in between. There are 14 residues in the CDR3. Looked up from germline, CDR1 is MGHDK and CDR2 is SYGVNS. The CDR3, as DNA: TGTGCCAGCAGGGGAGACTCCTATAATTCACCCCTCCACTTT. Protein product: CASRGDSYNSPLHF. Supplemented by reference TRBV25-1 and TRBJ1-6, the full variable domain reads EADIYQTPRYLVIGTGKKITLECSQTMGHDKMYWYQQDPGMELHLIHYSYGVNSTEKGDLSSESTVSRIRTEHFPLTLESARPSHTSQYLCASRGDSYNSPLHFGNGTRLTVT.

This clonotype has a count of ten or more. The V and J genes are TRBV29-1 and TRBJ1-1; no reliable D call. Trimming shortened V by 3 bases and J by 10 bases, and 15 bases separated the two germline ends. The CDR3 consists of 12 residues. Germline CDR1 and CDR2: SQVTM and ANQGSEA. As DNA, the CDR3 is TGCAGCGTTGAGCTACCTGGGGAGGGAGCTTTCTTT. Translation: CSVELPGEGAFF.

This clonotype was detected many times. The genes are TRBV13 and TRBJ2-5; 7 bases are a match to TRBD1. The CDR3 is 14 residues long. Germline CDR1 PRHDT, CDR2 FYEKMQ (reference sequence). V shed 5 bases and J 5 bases; nucleotides not matched to a gene: 8. Here the CDR3 reads CASSPDRFVETQYF. The CDR3 DNA reads as TGTGCCAGCAGCCCGGACAGGTTCGTTGAGACCCAGTACTTC.

This clonotype was seen only once. The junction does not match germline at one end; this may be a read error. The rearrangement joins TRBV30 to TRBJ2-7, with D unresolved. CDR1 GTSNPN and CDR2 SVGIG come from the germline V gene (reference sequence). The CDR3 runs 12 residues. The CDR3, as DNA: TGTGCCTGGAAAAGTAACCACTACGAGCAGCACTTC. This codes for CAWKSNHYEQHF.

V is TRBV6-6 and J is TRBJ1-5; D is perhaps TRBD1 (5 bases). CDR1 and CDR2 from the germline V gene are MNHNY and SVGAGI (reference sequence). CDR3 length: 14 amino acids. Trimming stripped 6 bases from V and 1 base from J, with 10 bases between. The CDR3 reads CASRMGGSNQPQHF. The DNA for the CDR3 is TGTGCCAGCAGGATGGGGGGAAGCAATCAGCCCCAGCATTTT.

The V call is TRBV3-1, the J call TRBJ2-7; 14 positions match TRBD2. The CDR3 extends over 15 amino acids. V was pared by 4 bases and J by 5 bases, with 4 bases of the junction left unmatched. CDR1 and CDR2 from the germline V gene are LGHDT and YNNKEL (reference sequence). CDR3: CASSLGLAGVHEQYF. For the CDR3, the DNA is TGTGCCAGCAGCCTGGGACTAGCGGGAGTCCACGAGCAGTACTTC.

The rearrangement links TRBV12-3 or TRBV12-4 to TRBJ1-2, with TRBD1 identical over 9 bases. This CDR3 contains 14 residues. J was trimmed by 3 bases and V by 8 bases; bases with no gene match: 7. The CDR3 sequence is CASREQGADYGYTF. CDR3 nucleotides: TGTGCCAGCCGCGAACAGGGGGCAGACTATGGCTACACCTTC.